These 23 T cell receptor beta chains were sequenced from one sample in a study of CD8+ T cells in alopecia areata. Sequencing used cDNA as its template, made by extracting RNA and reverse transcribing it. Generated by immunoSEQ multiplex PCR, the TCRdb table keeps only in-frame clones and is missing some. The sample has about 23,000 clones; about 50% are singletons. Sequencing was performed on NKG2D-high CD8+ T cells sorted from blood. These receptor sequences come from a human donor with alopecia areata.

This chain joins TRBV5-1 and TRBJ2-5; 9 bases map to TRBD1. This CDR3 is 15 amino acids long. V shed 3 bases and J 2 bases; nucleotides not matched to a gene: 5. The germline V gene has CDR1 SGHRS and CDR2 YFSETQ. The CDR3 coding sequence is TGCGCCAGCAGCTGGGGACAGGGAGTTCAAGAGACCCAGTACTTC. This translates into CASSWGQGVQETQYF. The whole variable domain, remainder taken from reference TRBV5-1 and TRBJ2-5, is KAGVTQTPRYLIKTRGQQVTLSCSPISGHRSVSWYQQTPGQGLQFLFEYFSETQRNKGNFPGRFSGRQFSNSRSEMNVSTLELGDSALYLCASSWGQGVQETQYFGPGTRLLVL.

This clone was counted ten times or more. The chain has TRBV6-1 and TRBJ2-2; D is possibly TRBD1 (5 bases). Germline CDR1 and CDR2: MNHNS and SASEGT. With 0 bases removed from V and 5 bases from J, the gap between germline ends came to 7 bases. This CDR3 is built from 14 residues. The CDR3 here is CASSEAHRTGELFF. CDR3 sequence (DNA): TGTGCCAGCAGTGAAGCGCACAGGACCGGGGAGCTGTTTTTT.

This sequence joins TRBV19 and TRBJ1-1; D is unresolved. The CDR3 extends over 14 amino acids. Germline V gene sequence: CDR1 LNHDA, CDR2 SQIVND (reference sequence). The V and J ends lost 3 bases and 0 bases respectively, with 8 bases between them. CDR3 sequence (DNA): TGTGCCAGTAGTATTTTAGGTATGAACACTGAAGCTTTCTTT. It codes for CASSILGMNTEAFF.

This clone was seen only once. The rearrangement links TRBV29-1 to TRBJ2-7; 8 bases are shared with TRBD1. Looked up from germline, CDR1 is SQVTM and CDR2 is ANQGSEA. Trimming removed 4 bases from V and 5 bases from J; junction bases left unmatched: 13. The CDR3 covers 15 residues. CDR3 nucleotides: TGCAGCGTTGTAGCTGGGACAGGACGAATTGACGAGCAGTACTTC. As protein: CSVVAGTGRIDEQYF.

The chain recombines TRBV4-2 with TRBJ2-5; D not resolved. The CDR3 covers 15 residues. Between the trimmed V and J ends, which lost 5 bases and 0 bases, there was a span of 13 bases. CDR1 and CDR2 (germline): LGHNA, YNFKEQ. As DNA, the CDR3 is TGTGCCAGCAGCGTCGCATATTGGGACCAAGAGACCCAGTACTTC. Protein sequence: CASSVAYWDQETQYF.

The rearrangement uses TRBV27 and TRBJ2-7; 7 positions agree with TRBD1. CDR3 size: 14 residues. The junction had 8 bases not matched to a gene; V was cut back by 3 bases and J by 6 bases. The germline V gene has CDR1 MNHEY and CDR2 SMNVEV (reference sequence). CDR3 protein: CASSLIEGALEQYF. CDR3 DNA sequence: TGTGCCAGCAGTTTGATCGAGGGGGCTCTCGAGCAGTACTTC.

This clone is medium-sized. CDR3 amino acids: CASSPRGLAGYEQYF. The CDR3 DNA reads as TGCGCCAGCAGCCCTAGGGGACTAGCGGGATACGAGCAGTACTTC. This sequence joins TRBV4-1 and TRBJ2-7; 13 nucleotides line up with TRBD2. Trimming removed 4 bases from V and 4 bases from J; junction bases left unmatched: 4. The CDR3 spans 15 residues. CDR1 MGHRA and CDR2 YSYEKL come from the germline V gene.

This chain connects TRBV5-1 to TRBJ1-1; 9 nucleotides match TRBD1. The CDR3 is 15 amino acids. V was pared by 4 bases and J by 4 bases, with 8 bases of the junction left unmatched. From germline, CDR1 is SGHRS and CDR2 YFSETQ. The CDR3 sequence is CASSPGQGRVTEAFF. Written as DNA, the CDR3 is TGCGCCAGCAGCCCGGGACAGGGAAGGGTCACTGAAGCTTTCTTT.

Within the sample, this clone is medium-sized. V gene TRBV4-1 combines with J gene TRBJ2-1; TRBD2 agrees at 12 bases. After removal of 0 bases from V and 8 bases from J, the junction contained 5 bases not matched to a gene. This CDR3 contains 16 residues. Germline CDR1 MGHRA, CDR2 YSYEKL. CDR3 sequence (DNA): TGCGCCAGCAGCCAAGATCCTAGCGGGAGGGGCGATGAGCAGTTCTTC. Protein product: CASSQDPSGRGDEQFF.

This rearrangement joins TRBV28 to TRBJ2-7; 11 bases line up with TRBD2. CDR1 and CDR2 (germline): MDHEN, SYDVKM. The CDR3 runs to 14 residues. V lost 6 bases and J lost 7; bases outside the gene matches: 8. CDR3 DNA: TGTGCCAGCAGGCGCCCTCGACTAGCGGGGGAGCAGTACTTC. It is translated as CASRRPRLAGEQYF.

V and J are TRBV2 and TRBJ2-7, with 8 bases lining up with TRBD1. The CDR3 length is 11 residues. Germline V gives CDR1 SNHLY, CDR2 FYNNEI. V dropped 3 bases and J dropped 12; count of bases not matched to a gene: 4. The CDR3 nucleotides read TGTGCCAGCAGTGAGGGGGGACAGGTGTACTTC. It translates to CASSEGGQVYF. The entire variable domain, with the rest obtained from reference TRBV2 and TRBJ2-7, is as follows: EPEVTQTPSHQVTQMGQEVILRCVPISNHLYFYWYRQILGQKVEFLVSFYNNEISEKSEIFDDQFSVERPDGSNFTLKIRSTKLEDSAMYFCASSEGGQVYFGPGTRLTVT.

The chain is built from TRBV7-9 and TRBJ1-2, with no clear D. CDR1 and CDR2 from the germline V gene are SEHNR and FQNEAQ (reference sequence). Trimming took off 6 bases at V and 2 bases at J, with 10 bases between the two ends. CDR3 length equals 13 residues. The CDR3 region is CASRAGPNYGYTF. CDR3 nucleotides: TGTGCCAGCAGGGCAGGACCAAACTATGGCTACACCTTC.

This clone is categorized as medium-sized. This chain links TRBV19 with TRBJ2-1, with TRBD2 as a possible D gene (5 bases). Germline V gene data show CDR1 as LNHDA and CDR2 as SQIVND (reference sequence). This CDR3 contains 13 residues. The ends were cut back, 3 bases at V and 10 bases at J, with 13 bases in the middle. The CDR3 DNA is TGTGCCAGTAGTATCGGAGGAGGTGGGGAGCAGTTCTTC. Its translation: CASSIGGGGEQFF.

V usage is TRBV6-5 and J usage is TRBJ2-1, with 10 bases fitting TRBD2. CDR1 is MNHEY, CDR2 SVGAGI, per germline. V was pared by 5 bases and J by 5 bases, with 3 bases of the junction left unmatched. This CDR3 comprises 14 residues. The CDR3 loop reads CASSGTSANNEQFF. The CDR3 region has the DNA TGTGCCAGCAGTGGGACTAGCGCTAACAATGAGCAGTTCTTC.

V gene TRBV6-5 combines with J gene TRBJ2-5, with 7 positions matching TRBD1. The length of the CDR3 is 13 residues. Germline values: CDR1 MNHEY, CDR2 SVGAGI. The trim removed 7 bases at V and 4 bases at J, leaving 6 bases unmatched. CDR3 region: CASIGSGGETQYF. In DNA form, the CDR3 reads TGTGCCAGCATCGGGTCAGGGGGAGAGACCCAGTACTTC.

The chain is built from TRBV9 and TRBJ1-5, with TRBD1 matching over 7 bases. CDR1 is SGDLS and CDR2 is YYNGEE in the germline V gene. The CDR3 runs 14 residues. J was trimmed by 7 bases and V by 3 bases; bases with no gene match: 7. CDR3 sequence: CASSEGGGGQPQHF. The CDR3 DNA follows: TGTGCCAGCAGCGAAGGAGGGGGCGGGCAGCCCCAGCATTTT. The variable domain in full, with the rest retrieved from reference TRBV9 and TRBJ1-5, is DSGVTQTPKHLITATGQRVTLRCSPRSGDLSVYWYQQSLDQGLQFLIQYYNGEERAKGNILERFSAQQFPDLHSELNLSSLELGDSALYFCASSEGGGGQPQHFGDGTRLSIL.

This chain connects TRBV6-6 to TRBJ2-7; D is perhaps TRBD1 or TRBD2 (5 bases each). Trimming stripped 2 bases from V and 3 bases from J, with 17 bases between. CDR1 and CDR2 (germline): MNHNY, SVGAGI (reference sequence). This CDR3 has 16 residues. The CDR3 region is CASSYPSHPGRYEQYF. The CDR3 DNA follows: TGTGCCAGCAGTTACCCATCTCATCCGGGGCGCTACGAGCAGTACTTC.

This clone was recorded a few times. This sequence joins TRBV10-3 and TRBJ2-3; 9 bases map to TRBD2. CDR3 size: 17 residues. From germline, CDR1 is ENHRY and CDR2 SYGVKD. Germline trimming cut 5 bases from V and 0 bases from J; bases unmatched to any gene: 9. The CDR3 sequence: CAISLAGAYTSTDTQYF. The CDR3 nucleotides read TGTGCCATCAGTTTAGCGGGAGCCTACACTAGCACAGATACGCAGTATTTT.

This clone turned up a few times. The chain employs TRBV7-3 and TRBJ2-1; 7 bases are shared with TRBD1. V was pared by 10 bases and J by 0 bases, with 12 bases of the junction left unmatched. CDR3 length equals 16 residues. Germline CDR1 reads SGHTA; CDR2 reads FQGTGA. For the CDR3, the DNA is TGTGCCACCAGTACGGGGACAGCCGGCTCCTACAATGAGCAGTTCTTC. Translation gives CATSTGTAGSYNEQFF.

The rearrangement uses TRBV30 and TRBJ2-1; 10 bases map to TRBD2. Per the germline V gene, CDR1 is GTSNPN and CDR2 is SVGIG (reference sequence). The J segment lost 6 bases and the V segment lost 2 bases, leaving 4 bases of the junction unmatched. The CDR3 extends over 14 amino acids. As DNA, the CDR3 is TGTGCCTGGAGTCCTAGCGGGAGACCCAATGAGCAGTTCTTC. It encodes CAWSPSGRPNEQFF. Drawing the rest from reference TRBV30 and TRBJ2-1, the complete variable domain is SQTIHQWPATLVQPVGSPLSLECTVEGTSNPNLYWYRQAAGRGLQLLFYSVGIGQISSEVPQNLSASRPQDRQFILSSKKLLLSDSGFYLCAWSPSGRPNEQFFGPGTRLTVL.

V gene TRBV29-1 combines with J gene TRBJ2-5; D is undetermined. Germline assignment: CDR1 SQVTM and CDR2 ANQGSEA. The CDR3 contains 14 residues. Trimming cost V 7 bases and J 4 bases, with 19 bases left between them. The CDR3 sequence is CSALIGHSGETQYF. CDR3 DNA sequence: TGCAGCGCTCTAATCGGGCATTCGGGAGAGACCCAGTACTTC.

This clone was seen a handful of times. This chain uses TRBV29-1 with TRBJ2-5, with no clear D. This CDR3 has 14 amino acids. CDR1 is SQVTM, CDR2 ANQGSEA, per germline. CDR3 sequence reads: CTITPETDQETQYF. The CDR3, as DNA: TGCACTATAACCCCAGAGACCGATCAAGAGACCCAGTACTTC.

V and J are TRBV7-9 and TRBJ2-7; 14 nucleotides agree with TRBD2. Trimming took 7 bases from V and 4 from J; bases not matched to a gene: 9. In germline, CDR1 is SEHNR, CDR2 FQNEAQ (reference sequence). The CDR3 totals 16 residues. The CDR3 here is CASTVLRTSGRYEQYF. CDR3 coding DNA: TGTGCCAGCACCGTCTTGCGGACTAGCGGGAGGTACGAGCAGTACTTC.